Presented here are 7 T cell receptor beta chains from one specimen sequenced in a study of T-cell memory formation after mild COVID-19. From the 5' RACE reads, TCRdb called clonotypes with MiXCR, one entry per CDR3 protein. The sample includes tens of thousands of distinct CDR3 sequences, 7.3% of them seen just once. Material: PBMCs or a T cell subset sorted from them (not recorded which). The receptors shown here come from a man aged 18 to 30 who had mild COVID-19 (a few samples of this study predate the infection). Cell type and time point are not known.

The sample holds many counts of this clonotype. J is TRBJ1-2 and V is TRBV5-1, with a weak D call TRBD1 (5 bases). The V gene lost 4 bases and the J gene lost 2 bases, with 9 bases spanning the gap. From germline, CDR1 is SGHRS and CDR2 YFSETQ. The CDR3 is 13 amino acids. CDR3 bases: TGCGCCAGCAGCCCGGGACCCAACTATGGCTACACCTTC. It specifies CASSPGPNYGYTF.

The chain combines TRBV7-2 with TRBJ1-1, with a possible D match to TRBD1 (6 bases). This CDR3 has 15 amino acids. Germline-derived CDR1 and CDR2 are SGHTA and FQGNSA. The V gene lost 5 bases and the J gene lost 5 bases, with 18 bases spanning the gap. The CDR3 bases are TGTGCCAGCAGCCCTGATGCGGGGGCTGGTACTGAAGCTTTCTTT. This translates into CASSPDAGAGTEAFF.

This clonotype was counted at least ten times. The genes are TRBV4-2 and TRBJ2-7; 9 nucleotides agree with TRBD1. J gave up 5 bases and V 3 bases, and 5 bases lay outside the gene matches. This CDR3 has 14 residues. Germline V gives CDR1 LGHNA, CDR2 YNFKEQ. This CDR3 is CASSQAGTGNEQYF. DNA for the CDR3: TGTGCCAGCAGCCAGGCCGGGACAGGGAACGAGCAGTACTTC.

There are a few counts of this clonotype. The genes are TRBV12-3 or TRBV12-4 and TRBJ2-1, with D perhaps TRBD2 (6 bases). CDR3 length: 12 amino acids. The V end was cut by 2 bases, the J end by 10 bases, with 9 bases between. For the CDR3, the DNA is TGTGCCAGCAGTTTATGGAGCGGGGAGCAGTTCTTC. It translates to CASSLWSGEQFF.

This clonotype has just a few counts. The V and J genes are TRBV12-3 or TRBV12-4 and TRBJ1-1; no clear D gene. The CDR3 sequence is 13 residues long. The V end was cut by 3 bases, the J end by 7 bases, with 12 bases between. CDR3 bases: TGTGCCAGCAGTTTCTCAGGCGTAGTTGAAGCTTTCTTT. Its translation is CASSFSGVVEAFF.

This clonotype has just a few counts. The V and J genes are TRBV2 and TRBJ2-1, with TRBD1 identical over 11 bases. V gave up 6 bases and J gave up 8 bases; unmatched junction bases: 9. Per the germline V gene, CDR1 is SNHLY and CDR2 is FYNNEI. The CDR3 contains 15 residues. This chain's CDR3 is CASRDRGRQVHEQFF. The CDR3 DNA follows: TGTGCCAGCAGGGACAGGGGGCGCCAAGTCCATGAGCAGTTCTTC.

This chain uses TRBV18 with TRBJ2-3; no definite D call. Trimming cost V 2 bases and J 0 bases, with 6 bases left between them. The CDR3 has 14 amino acids. Germline assignment: CDR1 KGHSH and CDR2 LQKENI. CDR3 amino acids: CASSPTSSTDTQYF. As DNA, the CDR3 is TGTGCCAGCTCACCAACTTCTAGCACAGATACGCAGTATTTT. The full variable domain, completed using reference TRBV18 and TRBJ2-3, is NAGVMQNPRHLVRRRGQEARLRCSPMKGHSHVYWYRQLPEEGLKFMVYLQKENIIDESGMPKERFSAEFPKEGPSILRIQQVVRGDSAAYFCASSPTSSTDTQYFGPGTRLTVL.